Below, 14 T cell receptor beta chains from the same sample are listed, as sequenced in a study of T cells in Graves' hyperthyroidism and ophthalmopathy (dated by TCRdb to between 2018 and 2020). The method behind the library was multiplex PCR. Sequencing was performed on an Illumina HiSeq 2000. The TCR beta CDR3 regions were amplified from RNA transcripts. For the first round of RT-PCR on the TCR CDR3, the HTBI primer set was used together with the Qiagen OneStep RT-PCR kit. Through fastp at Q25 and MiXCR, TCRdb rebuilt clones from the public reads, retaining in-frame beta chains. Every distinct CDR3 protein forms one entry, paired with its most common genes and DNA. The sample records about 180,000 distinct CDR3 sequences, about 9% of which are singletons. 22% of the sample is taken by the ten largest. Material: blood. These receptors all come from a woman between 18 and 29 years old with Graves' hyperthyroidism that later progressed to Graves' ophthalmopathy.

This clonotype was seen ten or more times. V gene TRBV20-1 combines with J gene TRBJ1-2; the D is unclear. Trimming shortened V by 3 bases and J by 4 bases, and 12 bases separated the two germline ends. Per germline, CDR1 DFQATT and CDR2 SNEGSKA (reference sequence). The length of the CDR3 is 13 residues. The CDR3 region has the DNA TGCAGTGCTAGGACGCCCGAGGGCTATGGCTACACCTTC. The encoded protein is CSARTPEGYGYTF.

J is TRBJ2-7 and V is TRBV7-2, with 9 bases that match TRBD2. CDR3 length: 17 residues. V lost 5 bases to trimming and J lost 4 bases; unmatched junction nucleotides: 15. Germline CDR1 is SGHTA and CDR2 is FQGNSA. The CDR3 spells CTSSHGYLGAGGYEQYF. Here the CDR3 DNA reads TGTACCAGCAGCCATGGGTATTTAGGGGCGGGGGGGTACGAGCAGTACTTC.

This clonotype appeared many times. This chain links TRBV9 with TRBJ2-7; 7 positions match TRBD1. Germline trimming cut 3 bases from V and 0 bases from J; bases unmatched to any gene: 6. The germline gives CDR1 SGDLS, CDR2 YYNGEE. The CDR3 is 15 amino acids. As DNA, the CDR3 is TGTGCCAGCAGCGAGTCGGGACAGAGCTCCTACGAGCAGTACTTC. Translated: CASSESGQSSYEQYF. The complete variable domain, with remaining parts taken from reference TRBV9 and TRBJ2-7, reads DSGVTQTPKHLITATGQRVTLRCSPRSGDLSVYWYQQSLDQGLQFLIQYYNGEERAKGNILERFSAQQFPDLHSELNLSSLELGDSALYFCASSESGQSSYEQYFGPGTRLTVT.

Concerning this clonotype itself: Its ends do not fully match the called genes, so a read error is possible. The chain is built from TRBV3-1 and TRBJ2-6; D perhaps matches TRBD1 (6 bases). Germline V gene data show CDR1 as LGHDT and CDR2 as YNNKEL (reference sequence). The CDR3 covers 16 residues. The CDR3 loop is CASSLQGISGANVLAF. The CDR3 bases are TGTGCCAGCAGCCTACAGGGAATCTCTGGGGCCAACGTCCTGGCTTTC.

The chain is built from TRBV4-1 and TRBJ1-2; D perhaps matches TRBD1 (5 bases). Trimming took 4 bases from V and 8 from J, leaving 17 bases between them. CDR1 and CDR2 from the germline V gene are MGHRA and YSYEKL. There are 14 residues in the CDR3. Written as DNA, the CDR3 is TGCGCCAGCAGCCGAATTCAGGGAGGGGAAGGCTACACCTTC. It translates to CASSRIQGGEGYTF.

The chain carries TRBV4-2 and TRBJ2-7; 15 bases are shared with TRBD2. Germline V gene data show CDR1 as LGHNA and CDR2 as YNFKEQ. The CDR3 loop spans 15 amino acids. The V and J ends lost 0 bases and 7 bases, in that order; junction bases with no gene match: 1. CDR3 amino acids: CASSQDGTSGGEQYF. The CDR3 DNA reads TGTGCCAGCAGCCAAGATGGGACTAGCGGGGGGGAGCAGTACTTC.

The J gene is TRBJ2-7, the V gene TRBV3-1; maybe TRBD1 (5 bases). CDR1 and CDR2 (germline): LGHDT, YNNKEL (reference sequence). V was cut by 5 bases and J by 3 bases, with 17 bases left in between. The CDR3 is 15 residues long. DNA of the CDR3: TGTGCCAGCAGCGATTCCAGGGCGTTATTCTACGAGCAGTACTTC. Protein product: CASSDSRALFYEQYF.

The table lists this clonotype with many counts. CDR3: CASSPRLASSYEQYF. The CDR3 bases are TGTGCCAGCAGCCCCCGACTAGCCTCCTCCTACGAGCAGTACTTC. This chain connects TRBV4-2 to TRBJ2-7, with 7 bases aligning to TRBD2. Germline CDR1 reads LGHNA; CDR2 reads YNFKEQ. Unmatched junction bases numbered 6, after V lost 4 bases and J lost 0 bases. This CDR3 comprises 15 residues.

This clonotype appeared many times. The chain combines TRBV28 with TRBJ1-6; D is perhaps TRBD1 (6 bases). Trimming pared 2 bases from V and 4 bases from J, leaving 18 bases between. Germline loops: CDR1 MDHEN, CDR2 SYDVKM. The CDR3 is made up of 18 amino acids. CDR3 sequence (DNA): TGTGCCAGCAGTTTAGAGGGCCCGCTGGGGGCTTATAATTCACCCCTCCACTTT. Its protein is CASSLEGPLGAYNSPLHF.

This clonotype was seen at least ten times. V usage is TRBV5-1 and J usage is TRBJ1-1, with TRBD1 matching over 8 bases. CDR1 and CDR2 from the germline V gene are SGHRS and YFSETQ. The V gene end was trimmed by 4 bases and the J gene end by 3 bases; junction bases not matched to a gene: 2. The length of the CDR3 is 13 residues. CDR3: CASSQQGDTEAFF. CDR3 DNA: TGCGCCAGCAGCCAACAGGGGGACACTGAAGCTTTCTTT. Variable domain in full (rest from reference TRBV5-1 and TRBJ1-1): KAGVTQTPRYLIKTRGQQVTLSCSPISGHRSVSWYQQTPGQGLQFLFEYFSETQRNKGNFPGRFSGRQFSNSRSEMNVSTLELGDSALYLCASSQQGDTEAFFGQGTRLTVV.

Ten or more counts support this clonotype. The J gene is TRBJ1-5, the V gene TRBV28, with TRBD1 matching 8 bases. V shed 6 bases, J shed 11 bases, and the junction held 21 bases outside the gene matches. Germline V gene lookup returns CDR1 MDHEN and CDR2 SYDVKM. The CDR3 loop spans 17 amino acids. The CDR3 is CASRNNLDRGPSQAQHF. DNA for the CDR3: TGTGCCAGCAGGAACAATTTAGACAGGGGCCCCAGCCAGGCCCAGCATTTT.

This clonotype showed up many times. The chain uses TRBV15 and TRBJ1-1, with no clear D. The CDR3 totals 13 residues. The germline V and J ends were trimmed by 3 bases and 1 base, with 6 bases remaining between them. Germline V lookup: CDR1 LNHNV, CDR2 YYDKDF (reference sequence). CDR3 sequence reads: CATSSAKNTEAFF. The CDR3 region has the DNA TGTGCCACCAGCAGTGCAAAGAACACTGAAGCTTTCTTT.

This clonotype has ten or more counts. This chain's CDR3 is CASGLGGYTF. Written as DNA, the CDR3 is TGTGCCAGCGGTCTAGGGGGCTACACCTTC. V and J are TRBV11-3 and TRBJ1-2; D unclear. This CDR3 has 10 amino acids. Germline CDR1 SGHNT, CDR2 YENEEA. V lost 8 bases, J lost 8 bases, and 9 bases lay in between.

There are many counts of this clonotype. CDR3 in amino acids: CASSFLVVGGVNTEAFF. The CDR3 nucleotides read TGTGCCAGCAGTTTTTTAGTTGTTGGAGGGGTTAACACTGAAGCTTTCTTT. The chain joins TRBV12-3 or TRBV12-4 to TRBJ1-1; tentatively, D is TRBD1 (5 bases). The ends were cut back, 3 bases at V and 2 bases at J, with 19 bases in the middle. The CDR3 is 17 residues long.